This TCR beta chain was sequenced during a study of cytomegalovirus exposure and HLA in healthy donors. Regarding this clone: The antigen remains unidentified.

These donors were members of the 120-subject validation cohort, a group separate from the approximately 640-subject first cohort. Broader study findings: Many donors carried some public TCRs, although rarity characterized most TCR sequences. It was found in a later analysis that first-cohort TCR clusters tended to co-occur in the approximately 130 validation repertoires.

The method was immunoSEQ multiplex PCR; TCRdb's version includes in-frame clones alone and lacks a portion of them. Altogether approximately 60,000 clones are present, around nine tenths being singletons, with the ten largest covering about 3%. Trimming cost V 8 bases and J 8 bases, with 15 bases left between them. Germline CDR1 reads SNHLY; CDR2 reads FYNNEI. This CDR3 region has 12 residues. The sample taken for sequencing was PBMCs. This receptor was taken from a man in his late teens or twenties in good health and CMV-seronegative. The chain has TRBV2 and TRBJ1-2; tentative D call: TRBD1 (6 bases). The CDR3 bases are TGTGCCAGCCAGGGGTGGGGTAAGGGCTACACCTTC. Amino acids: CASQGWGKGYTF.